Each of the 15 T cell receptor beta chains below was sequenced from the same sample in a study of CD8+CD57+ T cells in acquired aplastic anemia. Profiling of TCR beta VDJ combinations and CDR3 sequences used genomic DNA as template. Via MiXCR, TCRdb re-called the reads, giving one row per CDR3 protein. Of roughly 130,000 distinct CDR3 sequences listed, about 48% were seen once; the top ten hold 2% to 3%. Specimen: sorted CD4+, CD8+, or CD8+CD57+ T cells (not recorded which) from PBMCs. The origin of the receptors is a human donor in good health, serving as a control.

This clonotype showed up many times. The chain joins TRBV12-3 or TRBV12-4 to TRBJ2-5; D tentatively reads TRBD1 or TRBD2 (5 bases each). The CDR3 has 13 residues. V lost 6 bases and J lost 3, with 11 bases in between. CDR3 in amino acids: CASRTGAKETQYF. The CDR3 DNA sequence: TGTGCCAGCAGAACCGGGGCGAAAGAGACCCAGTACTTC.

V is TRBV2 and J is TRBJ1-1; D is unresolved. V gave up 4 bases and J gave up 5 bases, with 8 bases separating them. This CDR3 is built from 12 residues. The germline V gene encodes CDR1 SNHLY and CDR2 FYNNEI. CDR3 amino acids: CASSGTLTEAFF. The CDR3 bases are TGTGCCAGCAGTGGAACATTAACTGAAGCTTTCTTT.

This clonotype was detected ten times or more. The V and J genes are TRBV24-1 and TRBJ1-5; D not resolved. Germline assignment: CDR1 KGHDR and CDR2 SFDVKD. This CDR3 is built from 18 residues. CDR3 DNA sequence: TGTGCATACGACGGGGTAGGATCCCTGCGAGTGAGCAATCAGCCCCAGCATTTT. This codes for CAYDGVGSLRVSNQPQHF.

This chain connects TRBV19 to TRBJ2-7; D might be TRBD1 (6 bases). The germline gives CDR1 LNHDA, CDR2 SQIVND (reference sequence). Trimming stripped 6 bases from V and 0 bases from J, with 12 bases between. The CDR3 has 14 residues. This CDR3 is CASRTGHSSYEQYF. The CDR3 nucleotides read TGTGCCAGTAGGACAGGACACAGCTCCTACGAGCAGTACTTC. Drawing the rest from reference TRBV19 and TRBJ2-7, the complete variable domain is DGGITQSPKYLFRKEGQNVTLSCEQNLNHDAMYWYRQDPGQGLRLIYYSQIVNDFQKGDIAEGYSVSREKKESFPLTVTSAQKNPTAFYLCASRTGHSSYEQYFGPGTRLTVT.

The chain has TRBV7-7 and TRBJ2-1; 9 positions agree with TRBD1. V was pared by 6 bases and J by 7 bases, with 10 bases of the junction left unmatched. Germline loops: CDR1 SSHAT, CDR2 FNYEAQ (reference sequence). CDR3 size: 15 residues. The CDR3 here is CASSRDRELGNEQFF. The DNA of the CDR3 is TGTGCCAGCAGTCGGGACAGGGAGTTAGGAAATGAGCAGTTCTTC.

The chain has TRBV5-6 and TRBJ2-7; D call uncertain. V was clipped by 1 base and J by 2 bases, with 16 bases between them. The germline gives CDR1 SGHDT, CDR2 YYEEEE. CDR3 length: 16 residues. The CDR3 region is CASSLRPVPSTYEQYF. CDR3 nucleotides: TGTGCCAGCAGCTTGAGGCCAGTCCCAAGCACCTACGAGCAGTACTTC.

This clonotype was recorded many times. The chain employs TRBV6-1 and TRBJ1-2; 9 nucleotides line up with TRBD1. Germline-derived CDR1 and CDR2 are MNHNS and SASEGT. The V and J ends lost 3 bases and 8 bases, in that order; junction bases with no gene match: 13. The CDR3 extends over 16 amino acids. The CDR3 sequence: CASSDTGGARTWGYTF. CDR3 nucleotide sequence: TGTGCCAGCAGTGACACAGGGGGCGCGCGTACCTGGGGCTACACCTTC.

The CDR3 DNA sequence: TGTGCCAGCAGCTTGGCAGGACAGGGTGGGGCCAACGTCCTGACTTTC. Its translation: CASSLAGQGGANVLTF. This rearrangement joins TRBV5-6 to TRBJ2-6; TRBD1 agrees at 8 bases. Looked up from germline, CDR1 is SGHDT and CDR2 is YYEEEE. V gave up 0 bases and J gave up 3 bases; unmatched junction bases: 2. CDR3 length: 16 amino acids. The whole variable domain, remainder taken from reference TRBV5-6 and TRBJ2-6, is DAGVTQSPTHLIKTRGQQVTLRCSPKSGHDTVSWYQQALGQGPQFIFQYYEEEERQRGNFPDRFSGHQFPNYSSELNVNALLLGDSALYLCASSLAGQGGANVLTFGAGSRLTVL.

This sequence joins TRBV15 and TRBJ1-1; 9 bases map to TRBD1. Germline assignment: CDR1 LNHNV and CDR2 YYDKDF (reference sequence). The CDR3 contains 15 residues. Trimming took 1 base from V and 1 from J; bases not matched to a gene: 1. The CDR3 loop reads CATSRGQGGNTEAFF. Written as DNA, the CDR3 is TGTGCCACCAGCAGAGGACAGGGGGGGAACACTGAAGCTTTCTTT.

The chain has TRBV7-2 and TRBJ2-1; D gene unclear. Trimming shortened V by 2 bases and J by 7 bases, and 9 bases separated the two germline ends. This CDR3 region has 13 residues. Germline V CDR1 and CDR2: SGHTA, FQGNSA. The CDR3 bases are TGTGCCAGCAGCTTAACGCTGGAAAATGAGCAGTTCTTC. It encodes CASSLTLENEQFF.

Regarding this clonotype: Sequence at one end of the junction differs from germline and may be a read error. This sequence joins TRBV3-1 and TRBJ2-3; either TRBD1 or TRBD2 may fit D (5 bases each). Germline V CDR1 and CDR2: LGHDT, YNNKEL (reference sequence). The CDR3 has 14 amino acids. CDR3 amino acids: CACSQNRRPDTQYF. The CDR3 DNA reads TGTGCCTGCAGCCAAAACAGGAGGCCAGATACGCAGTATTTT.

The rearrangement uses TRBV2 and TRBJ2-2; 9 bases agree with TRBD1. Germline V gives CDR1 SNHLY, CDR2 FYNNEI. The CDR3 covers 15 residues. The trim removed 6 bases at V and 7 bases at J, leaving 9 bases unmatched. CDR3 in amino acids: CASRHRDRADGELFF. CDR3 sequence (DNA): TGTGCCAGCAGACACCGGGACAGGGCGGACGGGGAGCTGTTTTTT.

This CDR3 is CASSLRGMGSEQYF. CDR3 nucleotide sequence: TGTGCCAGCAGCTTAAGGGGGATGGGTAGCGAGCAGTACTTC. This sequence joins TRBV7-9 and TRBJ2-7; D might be TRBD1 (6 bases). CDR3 length equals 14 residues. V shed 2 bases and J shed 6 bases, with 14 bases lying between them. CDR1 and CDR2 from the germline V gene are SEHNR and FQNEAQ (reference sequence).

This clonotype was observed many times. V and J are TRBV20-1 and TRBJ2-5; 12 positions match TRBD2. V trimming: 4 bases; J trimming: 1 base; junction bases outside the gene matches: 10. Germline CDR1 reads DFQATT; CDR2 reads SNEGSKA (reference sequence). CDR3 length: 17 amino acids. The CDR3 loop reads CSATLSSGGVGQETQYF. The CDR3 bases are TGCAGTGCTACCCTCTCTAGCGGGGGGGTCGGCCAAGAGACCCAGTACTTC.

Comments on this clonotype: A much larger clone sits a single nucleotide away, making a read error possible. V and J are TRBV18 and TRBJ1-2; D uncertain. The CDR3 covers 14 residues. CDR1 and CDR2 (germline): KGHSH, LQKENI. Trimming pared 1 base from V and 4 bases from J, leaving 10 bases between. This chain's CDR3 is CASSPRWQVYGYTF. Here the CDR3 DNA reads TGTGCCAGCTCACCACGGTGGCAGGTCTATGGCTACACCTTC.